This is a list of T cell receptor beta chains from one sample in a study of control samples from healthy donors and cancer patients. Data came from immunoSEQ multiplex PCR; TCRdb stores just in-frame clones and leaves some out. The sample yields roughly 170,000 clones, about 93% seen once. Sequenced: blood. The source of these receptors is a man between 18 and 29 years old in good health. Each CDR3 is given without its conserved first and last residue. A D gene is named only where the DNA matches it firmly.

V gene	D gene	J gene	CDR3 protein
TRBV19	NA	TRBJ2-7	ASSVGDGPYEQY
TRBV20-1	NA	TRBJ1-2	SASLQGYGYT
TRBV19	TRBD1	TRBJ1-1	ASSRNDRAGGTEAF
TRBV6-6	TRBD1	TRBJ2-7	ASSQPGQVFGEQY
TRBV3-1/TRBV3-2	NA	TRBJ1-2	ASSQGTNYGYT
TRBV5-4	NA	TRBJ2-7	ASSLSQLGEQY
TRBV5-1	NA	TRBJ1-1	ASSLGRGSYTEAF
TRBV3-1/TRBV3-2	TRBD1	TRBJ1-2	ASSQELRTGGYGYT
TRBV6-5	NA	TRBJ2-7	ASSYTGTSYEQY
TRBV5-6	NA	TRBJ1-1	ASSFLGELNTEAF
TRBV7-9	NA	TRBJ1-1	ASSQTTAGPPGEAF
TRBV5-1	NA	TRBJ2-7	ASSLTGQLYEQY
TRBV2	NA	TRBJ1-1	ASKGQGGTEAF
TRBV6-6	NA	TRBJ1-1	ASSYTTVNTEAF
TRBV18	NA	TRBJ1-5	ASSPARDQPQH
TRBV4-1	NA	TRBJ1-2	ASSQITATNYGYT
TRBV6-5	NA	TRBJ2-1	ASSLNARNEQF
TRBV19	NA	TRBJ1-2	ASRISGGRLVGYT
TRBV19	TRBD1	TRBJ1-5	ASSIGPGTGRQPQH
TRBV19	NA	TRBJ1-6	ASSQTESNYNSPLH
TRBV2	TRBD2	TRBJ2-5	ASSGGEETQY
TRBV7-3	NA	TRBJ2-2	ASSSYSSGTGELF
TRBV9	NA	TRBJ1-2	ASSREGTTNYGYT
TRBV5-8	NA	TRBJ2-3	ASSLLGTDTQY
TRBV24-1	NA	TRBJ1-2	ATSDLNGEGLYGYT
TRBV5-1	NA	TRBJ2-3	ASSLEAASTDTQY
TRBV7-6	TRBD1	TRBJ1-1	ASSLTPTLDRGVTEAF
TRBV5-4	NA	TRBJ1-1	ASSLGARPNTEAF
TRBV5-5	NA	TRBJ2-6	ASSHRHGLSEAGANVLT
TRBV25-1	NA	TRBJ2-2	ASSEFSTGELF
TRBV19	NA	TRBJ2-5	ASAKGGQETQY
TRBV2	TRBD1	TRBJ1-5	ASRRTGNSNQPQH
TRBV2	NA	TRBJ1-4	ASNEWLNEKLF
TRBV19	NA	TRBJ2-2	ASSPGPNTGELF
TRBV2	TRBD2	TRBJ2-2	ASKLAGGLDTGELF
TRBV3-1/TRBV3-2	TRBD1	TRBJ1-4	ASSQEGQGYEKLF
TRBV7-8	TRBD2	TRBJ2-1	ASSPSPGGYNEQF
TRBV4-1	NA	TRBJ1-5	ASSQEYSNQPQH
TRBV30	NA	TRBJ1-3	AWNWGPGNTIY
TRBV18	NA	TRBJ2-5	ASSPAVQETQY
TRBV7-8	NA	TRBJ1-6	ASSLGGARDNSPLH
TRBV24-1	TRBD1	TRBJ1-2	ATSDGDRANYGYT
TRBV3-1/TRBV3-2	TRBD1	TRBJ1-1	ASSQGDSSRAF
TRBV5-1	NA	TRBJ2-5	ASSLALPGTSIETQY
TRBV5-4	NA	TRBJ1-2	ASSLDRGAYGYT